This T cell receptor beta chain was identified in a study of OX40 agonist ivuxolimab in advanced cancers. The CDR3 sequence is 14 residues long. The germline V gene encodes CDR1 SNHLY and CDR2 FYNNEI. V gave up 0 bases and J gave up 6 bases, with 9 bases separating them. The data were produced by immunoSEQ multiplex PCR, yet TCRdb's version contains in-frame clones alone and is incomplete. This sample has some 49,000 clones, with about 82% found just once. The chain has TRBV2 and TRBJ1-5; D is undetermined. This TCR derives from an adult with an advanced solid tumor such as melanoma, head and neck, liver or kidney cancer. The sample consisted of CD4+ or CD8+ T cells sorted from blood, taken in a trial of the OX40 agonist ivuxolimab. Here the CDR3 reads CASSEATSAQPQHF. In DNA form, the CDR3 reads TGTGCCAGCAGTGAAGCGACCTCGGCTCAGCCCCAGCATTTT.